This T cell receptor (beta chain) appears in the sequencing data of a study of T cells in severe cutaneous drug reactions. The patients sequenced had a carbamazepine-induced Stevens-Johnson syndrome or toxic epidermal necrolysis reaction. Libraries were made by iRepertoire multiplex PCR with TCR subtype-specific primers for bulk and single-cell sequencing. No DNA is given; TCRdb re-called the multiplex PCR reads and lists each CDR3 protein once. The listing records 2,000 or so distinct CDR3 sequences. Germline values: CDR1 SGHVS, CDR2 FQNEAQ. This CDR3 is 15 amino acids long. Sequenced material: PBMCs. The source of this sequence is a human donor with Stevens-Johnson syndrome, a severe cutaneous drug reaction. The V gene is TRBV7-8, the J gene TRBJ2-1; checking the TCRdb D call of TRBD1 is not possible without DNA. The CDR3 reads CASSLAPGKGNEQFF.